Below, one T cell receptor beta chain is given with its context. The antigen is undetermined. The sequenced fragment ends 3 residues before the CDR3 boundary, so the rest is inferred from the germline J gene. The CDR3 is 15 amino acids. Per germline, CDR1 SGHTA and CDR2 FQGNSA. V was cut by 6 bases and J by 2 bases, with 14 bases left in between. Clones were sequenced by immunoSEQ multiplex PCR, and TCRdb holds only the in-frame ones, with some missing. The sample shows approximately 49,000 clones, and roughly 0.8% sits with its ten largest clones. Unstimulated regulatory T cells (CD4+CD25+CD127-), CD4+CD25- non-regulatory cells, CD4 and CD8 cells were FACS-sorted from thawed PBMCs. The record originates from a study of Tregs in tolerant kidney transplant recipients. Overall study results and limits: The most relevant donor-specific Treg TCRbeta repertoire apparently came from expansion with activated donor B cells. This study did not directly address biological reproducibility.

The sample here was CD4+ T cells from blood, taken before the transplant. The clonotype comes from a human donor who received a combined kidney and bone marrow transplant. V usage is TRBV7-2 and J usage is TRBJ1-3; the D is unclear. The covered CDR3 bases are TGTGCCAGCAGTTGGGTCAAGGGTGCTGGAAACACC. This codes for CASSWVKGAGNT. The entire CDR3 reads CASSWVKGAGNTIYF.